These 14 T cell receptor beta chains originate from one sample sequenced in a study of spatial heterogeneity in lung cancer. TCRdb reprocessed the 5' RACE reads with MiXCR, giving one entry per CDR3 protein. The sample yields over 50,000 distinct CDR3 sequences, 7.5% to 8.5% seen once. The time point: sample taken at primary tumor resection. Frozen PBMC, nontumor lung or tumor provided whole RNA, which was sequenced unsorted. The source material was PBMCs, sampled at surgery. The receptors stem from a female donor with early-stage non-small cell lung cancer.

In its sample, this clonotype was seen a few times. V gene TRBV28 combines with J gene TRBJ2-2; 9 bases are shared with TRBD1. This CDR3 has 16 amino acids. V gave up 6 bases and J gave up 5 bases; unmatched junction bases: 10. Germline V gene lookup returns CDR1 MDHEN and CDR2 SYDVKM. This CDR3 reads CASRMGTGKYTGELFF. Here the CDR3 DNA reads TGTGCCAGCAGGATGGGGACAGGGAAATATACCGGGGAGCTGTTTTTT.

This clonotype occurred many times. The chain uses TRBV7-9 and TRBJ1-1, with a possible D match to TRBD1 (5 bases). Per the germline V gene, CDR1 is SEHNR and CDR2 is FQNEAQ (reference sequence). This CDR3 comprises 13 residues. Trimming shortened V by 1 base and J by 10 bases, and 13 bases separated the two germline ends. CDR3 sequence reads: CASSLEDSSRAFF. CDR3 nucleotide sequence: TGTGCCAGCAGCTTAGAAGACAGCTCGAGAGCTTTCTTT.

This clonotype was detected many times. This chain connects TRBV27 to TRBJ1-5, with D unresolved. Looked up from germline, CDR1 is MNHEY and CDR2 is SMNVEV (reference sequence). The CDR3 totals 14 residues. Between the trimmed V and J ends, which lost 2 bases and 7 bases, there was a span of 12 bases. The DNA for the CDR3 is TGTGCCAGCAGTTTACTAATTTTCCACCAGCCCCAGCATTTT. Protein product: CASSLLIFHQPQHF.

This clonotype has more than one count but fewer than ten. The chain has TRBV3-1 and TRBJ2-7; possibly TRBD2 for D (6 bases). Germline assignment: CDR1 LGHDT and CDR2 YNNKEL (reference sequence). Trimming shortened V by 1 base and J by 7 bases, and 11 bases separated the two germline ends. This CDR3 has 13 amino acids. As DNA, the CDR3 is TGTGCCAGCAGCCAAGGATTTGCGGGGGAGCAGTACGTC. As protein: CASSQGFAGEQYV.

The CDR3 sequence: CASSRTGTGESPLHF. CDR3 in DNA: TGTGCCAGCAGCAGAACCGGGACAGGGGAGTCACCCCTCCACTTT. The chain couples TRBV5-5 to TRBJ1-6; 10 bases are a match to TRBD1. In germline, CDR1 is SGHKS, CDR2 YYEKEE (reference sequence). CDR3 length equals 15 residues. Trimming took 4 bases from V and 10 from J; bases not matched to a gene: 8.

This clonotype turned up a few times. The V call is TRBV27, the J call TRBJ1-2; D ambiguous. The ends were cut back, 5 bases at V and 0 bases at J, with 16 bases in the middle. CDR1 is MNHEY, CDR2 SMNVEV, per germline (reference sequence). CDR3 size: 16 residues. CDR3 region: CASSPTVGGANYGYTF. The CDR3 DNA is TGTGCCAGCAGTCCAACCGTTGGCGGGGCTAACTATGGCTACACCTTC.

The rearrangement links TRBV12-3 or TRBV12-4 to TRBJ2-7; D ambiguous. The CDR3 sequence is 14 residues long. Trimming stripped 5 bases from V and 5 bases from J, with 16 bases between. This chain's CDR3 is CASSPGPRSHEQYV. CDR3 bases: TGTGCCAGCAGTCCGGGTCCCAGGTCGCACGAGCAGTACGTC.

This clonotype has a count of ten or more. The chain carries TRBV20-1 and TRBJ1-2; no firm D call. Per germline, CDR1 DFQATT and CDR2 SNEGSKA (reference sequence). The CDR3 has 13 amino acids. V lost 1 base to trimming and J lost 6 bases, with 12 bases between them. CDR3: CSARGNSGHGYTF. The CDR3 nucleotides are TGCAGTGCTAGAGGAAACTCCGGACATGGCTACACCTTC.

The CDR3 is CSARDQLVSSYEQYF. CDR3 nucleotide sequence: TGCAGTGCTAGAGATCAGTTGGTGAGCTCCTACGAGCAGTACTTC. The genes are TRBV20-1 and TRBJ2-7; no reliable D call. With 0 bases removed from V and 0 bases from J, the gap between germline ends came to 12 bases. Germline lookup yields CDR1 DFQATT and CDR2 SNEGSKA (reference sequence). The length of the CDR3 is 15 residues.

This clonotype has a count of ten or more. Germline is not matched at one junction end, which may reflect a read error. CDR3 sequence: CASSLGGRSSYNEQFF. The CDR3 DNA is TGTGCTAGCAGCTTAGGCGGCAGAAGCTCCTACAATGAGCAGTTCTTC. The chain employs TRBV7-7 and TRBJ2-1; D not certain. CDR3 length: 16 residues. In germline, CDR1 is SSHAT, CDR2 FNYEAQ (reference sequence).

This chain connects TRBV5-1 to TRBJ1-5, with D perhaps matching TRBD1 (5 bases). The germline V and J ends were trimmed by 4 bases and 0 bases, with 11 bases remaining between them. Per the germline V gene, CDR1 is SGHRS and CDR2 is YFSETQ. The CDR3 loop spans 15 amino acids. The CDR3 reads CASSDGGNSNQPQHF. The CDR3 nucleotides are TGCGCCAGCAGCGATGGGGGGAATAGCAATCAGCCCCAGCATTTT.

The chain combines TRBV7-2 with TRBJ2-5; D not certain. Trimming removed 2 bases from V and 4 bases from J, with 8 bases in between. The V gene's germline CDR1 is SGHTA and CDR2 FQGNSA. CDR3 length: 13 amino acids. CDR3 sequence: CASSLKSRETQYF. Written as DNA, the CDR3 is TGTGCCAGCAGCTTAAAGTCCAGAGAGACCCAGTACTTC.

Points on this clonotype: The CDR3 end shows no conserved phenylalanine or tryptophan, and so a read error is likely. The chain uses TRBV3-1 and TRBJ1-1; D ambiguous. The germline gives CDR1 LGHDT, CDR2 YNNKEL (reference sequence). V lost 0 bases and J lost 10, with 9 bases in between. The CDR3 has 12 residues. The CDR3 sequence: CASSQEQARAFL. CDR3 bases: TGTGCCAGCAGCCAAGAACAAGCGAGAGCTTTCTTA.

This clonotype came up many times. This chain joins TRBV6-4 and TRBJ2-1; 7 nucleotides line up with TRBD1. The V gene's germline CDR1 is MRHNA and CDR2 SNTAGT. Losses at the gene ends were 4 bases for V and 5 bases for J; bases not matched to a gene: 5. This CDR3 region has 14 residues. The DNA of the CDR3 is TGTGCCAGCAGTGCCCCGGGACAGAACAATGAGCAGTTCTTC. It yields the protein CASSAPGQNNEQFF.